A selection of T cell receptor beta chains follows, all from one sample in a study of OX40 agonist ivuxolimab in advanced cancers. The data were produced by immunoSEQ multiplex PCR, yet TCRdb's version contains in-frame clones alone and is incomplete. This sample has 50,000 or so clones, with about 80% found just once. Material: CD4+ or CD8+ T cells sorted from blood, obtained in a trial of the OX40 agonist ivuxolimab. The receptors come from an adult with an advanced solid tumor such as melanoma, head and neck, liver or kidney cancer. CDR3s leave out the opening cysteine and the closing phenylalanine or tryptophan. Fields, in order: CDR3 protein, V gene.

CDR3aa: ASSMAPGRDYNEKLF
v_gene: TRBV19

CDR3aa: SAPPPYGYT
v_gene: TRBV20-1

CDR3aa: ASSPGLAGGLAETQY
v_gene: TRBV5-4

CDR3aa: ASSLQQGVDEQF
v_gene: TRBV27

CDR3aa: ASSAPGGSNEQY
v_gene: TRBV9

CDR3aa: ASSLGGTGAYEQY
v_gene: TRBV5-6

CDR3aa: ASSRRDQPQH
v_gene: TRBV19

CDR3aa: ASSLVSGTSGYNEQF
v_gene: TRBV7-2

CDR3aa: ASSLASGRIEQY
v_gene: TRBV11-2

CDR3aa: ASSVLSGANVLT
v_gene: TRBV9

CDR3aa: ASTPRGVPGNTIY
v_gene: TRBV2

CDR3aa: ASSLGGIETADEAF
v_gene: TRBV5-1

CDR3aa: ASSKGQGIDTIY
v_gene: TRBV6-5

CDR3aa: ASSEFRDRGYEQF
v_gene: TRBV2

CDR3aa: ASSLRRAGNPSGANVLT
v_gene: TRBV7-8

CDR3aa: ASSDAYETQY
v_gene: TRBV6-1

CDR3aa: ASTTTGGGSYEQY
v_gene: TRBV28

CDR3aa: ASSSNSNQPQH
v_gene: TRBV6-5

CDR3aa: ASSYGTYNSPLH
v_gene: TRBV7-2

CDR3aa: ASSPLGNEQY
v_gene: TRBV27

CDR3aa: ASRSGTGILYGYT
v_gene: TRBV6-1

CDR3aa: ASSLRKNTEAF
v_gene: TRBV7-2

CDR3aa: ASSLVSRTYGYT
v_gene: TRBV7-2

CDR3aa: AIEAYNEQF
v_gene: TRBV10-3

CDR3aa: ASSLIGTGVNHLYEQY
v_gene: TRBV7-9

CDR3aa: ASSLLAANSYEQY
v_gene: TRBV27

CDR3aa: ASSSSLWGKGNTGELF
v_gene: TRBV7-9

CDR3aa: ASSDSLDEQF
v_gene: TRBV5-1

CDR3aa: ASSEWTSGEQF
v_gene: TRBV25-1

CDR3aa: ASSDQPNTGELF
v_gene: TRBV25-1

CDR3aa: ASSTGLSYEQY
v_gene: TRBV13

CDR3aa: ASSYRQDYEQY
v_gene: TRBV6-5

CDR3aa: ASSPLWSGADSPLH
v_gene: TRBV18

CDR3aa: ASGGISGYGYT
v_gene: TRBV6-1

CDR3aa: SVEAGGTEKLF
v_gene: TRBV29-1

CDR3aa: ASSLGWGGGTYEQY
v_gene: TRBV7-2

CDR3aa: ASSGGVTFGTQY
v_gene: TRBV2

CDR3aa: ASSEGTSGTYEQY
v_gene: TRBV7-7

CDR3aa: ASSYVDTGTQY
v_gene: TRBV6-6

CDR3aa: AWNVGRDNSPLH
v_gene: TRBV30

CDR3aa: ASSARGEGTEAF
v_gene: TRBV6-4

CDR3aa: AWSSLLQGNTWGYT
v_gene: TRBV30

CDR3aa: ASSVGGYEQY
v_gene: TRBV4-3

CDR3aa: ASSYRTEKLF
v_gene: TRBV5-4

CDR3aa: ASSPDDRGGHEQY
v_gene: TRBV28

CDR3aa: ASSILAESYNEQF
v_gene: TRBV19

CDR3aa: ASSLRTGELF
v_gene: TRBV28

CDR3aa: SVGHRRGPNSYEQY
v_gene: TRBV29-1

CDR3aa: ASSAGQAGEQY
v_gene: TRBV5-1

CDR3aa: ASREDRYEQY
v_gene: TRBV6-1

CDR3aa: ASSPAPNAEAF
v_gene: TRBV18

CDR3aa: ASSKNRGQNTEAF
v_gene: TRBV7-8

CDR3aa: ASSPAGQGEETQY
v_gene: TRBV18

CDR3aa: ASSLGTGQYQETQY
v_gene: TRBV7-9

CDR3aa: ASSIARPYEQY
v_gene: TRBV19